The source of this T cell receptor beta chain is a study of cytomegalovirus exposure and HLA in healthy donors (dated by TCRdb to the late 2010s). Regarding the research as a whole: In an earlier analysis of some 610 of the donors, roughly 300 Gb of sequence data and 117 million unique TCR beta sequences from about 179 million T cells were reported. Approximately 300 gigabases of sequencing data and 75 million to 85 million unique TCR sequences made up an early release that covered around 640 HLA-typed donors. Of the roughly 400 genotyped donors, about 80% fell in the genetic ancestry cluster associated with self-reported Caucasian donors. The study was designed to test whether signatures of past pathogen exposure could be identified by cataloging public T cell receptors. The T cell repertoires of 666 subjects were profiled by immunosequencing and related to cytomegalovirus serostatus. Besides the first cohort of 500 to 700 subjects, a separate validation cohort made up of 90 to 150 different subjects was used. To predict cytomegalovirus infection status, the study brought together high-throughput TCR immunosequencing, statistical association of individual TCRs with disease status, and machine learning. In a later analysis, previously published TCR beta repertoires from several hundred donors were re-analyzed and high-resolution HLA genotyping was added so that TCR occurrence patterns could be studied. In the later analysis, no new phenotypic data were used to find candidate immune exposures; instead, reliance was placed on TCR beta sequences and their occurrence across donors. In an earlier analysis of around 540 of the donors, high-throughput TCR beta sequencing was used to judge whether each TCR beta V gene segment behaved as functional or pseudogenic. Donor age, sex, ethnicity and CMV serostatus were compiled alongside the repertoire data. A later genetic analysis used genome-wide SNP genotypes for about 65% of the 666 donors, treating that subset as a discovery cohort. Every discovery cohort repertoire had been produced on one sequencing platform. Both class I and class II loci were covered by HLA typing, at four-digit resolution. The number of typed donors differed by locus: roughly 620-640 for A, B, C, DRB1 and DQB1; some 500 for DQA1; over 600 for DPA1; and roughly 470 for DPB1. Four to six DR-DQ haplotypes were handled as single units for association and clustering because linkage in the cohort was strong. Across about 370 genotyped donors of the cohort, an average of about 250,000 unique TCR beta nucleotide sequences per donor were sequenced, and roughly 20% of those sequences were non-productive. Paper-wide results and their limitations: The authors suggested that the approach could potentially be generalized to other disease states and immunological phenotypes. In this cohort, only TCR beta chains were sequenced, and detectable features were limited by the absence of alpha or paired-chain data. Presence/absence analyses assumed roughly uniform sequencing depth across donors, an assumption that may not hold. An earlier analysis of 450 to 750 of the donors showed that most TCR beta V segments appeared in productive rearrangements either about 87% or about 30% of the time, which broadly matched IMGT annotations. A later analysis found that TCR association rates varied across HLA loci, with DRB1 alleles showing the most associated TCRs and HLA-C alleles the fewest. Because HLA typing was missing for some donors at each locus, association tests included only the typed subset. A cluster of highly shared sequence variants was judged likely to be a technical artifact of the sequencing pipeline. The earlier analysis of fewer than 750 of the donors excluded 15 to 20 rarely observed V segments, including chromosome 9 orphons, because counts were too low. Strong co-occurrence of HLA alleles, especially DR and DQ, made assigning TCR associations to individual alleles difficult. A further reported finding was that TCR beta sequences accurately predicted the HLA-A and HLA-B alleles for most subjects in the first cohort. Three of the identified cytomegalovirus-associated TCR beta chains were confirmed in vitro to be specific for cytomegalovirus antigens. CMV serostatus was the only immune exposure information available for the cohort. In a later analysis, HLA-associated TCR beta chains showed more clonal expansion and lower generation probabilities than non-associated chains that were equally common. Specific HLA alleles were associated with 18,000 or so TCR beta sequences at a false discovery rate of 0.05 in a later analysis. Linkage disequilibrium might explain the correlated functional status among segregating V segments, but an unknown experimental factor could not be ruled out. While some public TCRs were present in many individuals, most TCR sequences turned up only very rarely across donors. Because the 87-base-pair reads could not distinguish some IMGT-functional V segments, including TRBV6-2 and TRBV6-3, those segments were excluded. The study listed 164 TCR beta chains as associated with cytomegalovirus. Compared with the roughly 700-donor mean, donors in an Asian-associated ancestry cluster had fewer N-insertions in productive TCRs, according to a later genetic analysis. The classifier was reported to diagnose cytomegalovirus status with high specificity and sensitivity in both the original cohort and the validation cohort. Several of the top co-occurrence clusters appeared to be linked to parvovirus B19, influenza, CMV and Epstein-Barr virus, according to a later analysis. In a later analysis, most CMV-associated TCR beta chains were found to appear HLA-restricted, with HLA associations seemingly driven largely by CMV exposure. An association between a missense DCLRE1C variant and V-gene and J-gene trimming of TCR beta chains was found in a later genetic analysis and replicated in an independent cohort.

The cohort was made up of around 720 healthy bone marrow donors. Cohort members were all nominally healthy when sampled, although unrecorded immune exposures were likely present. The donor was CMV seronegative and was included in the group of a few hundred seronegative cohort members. Each donor provided a peripheral blood sample, and peripheral blood mononuclear cells were used for TCR beta sequencing. Genomic DNA extraction from the blood cell samples was performed with the Qiagen DNeasy Blood Extraction Kit. The library was produced with the immunoSEQ multiplex PCR assay. For the multiplex PCR, a mixture combining 60 forward primers for TCR Vbeta segments and 13 reverse primers for TCR Jbeta segments was used. The CDR3 region of rearranged TCR beta genes was amplified from genomic DNA with a multiplex PCR assay. On the Illumina HiSeq System, the amplified TCR beta libraries were sequenced as 87-base-pair reads. In the original analysis: A later analysis counted about 80 million unique TCR beta chains across the 500 to 850 repertoires, and around 9.9 million of these chains were shared by at least two donors. To remove PCR and sequencing errors, raw reads were error-corrected and collapsed into unique sequences using a nearest-neighbor algorithm that merged closely related sequences. To assign V, D and J gene segments, CDR3 sequences were aligned to IMGT reference sequences. Each retained sequence needed at least a six-nucleotide match to both a V gene segment and a J gene segment. A rearrangement counted as productive if the CDR3 had no stop codons and remained in frame with V and J, and every other rearrangement counted as non-productive. Following IMGT convention, CDR3 was defined as the stretch from the second conserved V-encoded cysteine up to the conserved J-encoded phenylalanine. The earlier analysis of some 540 of the donors excluded any sequence lacking an unambiguous match to a single V gene segment. In an earlier analysis of approximately 590 of the donors, V segments were called functional above 56.7% productive rearrangements and were called segregating when the between-donor standard deviation exceeded 5%. A statistical classification framework was built for diagnosing cytomegalovirus status from the catalog of TCR beta chain sequences. In a later analysis, TCR nucleotide sequences were compared against IMGT/GENE-DB human TR gene sequences so that V and J genes could be assigned. Using the TCRdist pipeline, a later analysis assigned CDR3 sequences along with most-parsimonious VDJ recombination scenarios. In a later analysis, each TCR beta chain was defined by its CDR3 amino acid sequence together with its V-gene family, and reads without a unique V-gene family were excluded. A later analysis removed 592 highly shared, low-generation-probability nucleotide sequences to deal with suspected cross-contamination and a sequencing artifact. In a later analysis, a clonal expansion index for each public chain was calculated from normalized within-repertoire ranks of inferred template counts. A later analysis computed generation probabilities with a VDJ recombination model fitted to out-of-frame rearrangements, and checked the results against IGoR. Hypergeometric tests were used in a later analysis to score TCR-TCR, TCR-HLA and TCR-CMV co-occurrence, with a repertoire-size bias correction applied to the TCR pairs. False discovery rates were estimated in a later analysis by permuting HLA or CMV assignments 20 times. In a later analysis, co-occurring TCRs were grouped using DBSCAN, with TCRdist sequence similarity added in when clustering inside HLA-allele-positive subsets. Repertoires with fewer than 30,000 or more than 120,000 public chains were left out of co-occurrence clustering, as were about five repertoires with anomalous nucleotide sharing. Drawn from immuneACCESS, this table holds only the in-frame rearrangements with V and J called that TCRdb kept. Clones are partly lost; checked studies trace under half to an unresolved V gene and leave the rest unexplained. The V and J calls and clone size come from that table; D and trimming were worked out from the DNA. This sample has 150,000 to 200,000 clones in its table, and around three quarters of those were observed once. The ten largest clones represent roughly 0.99% of the sample.

The V end loses 8 bases and the J end loses 3 bases, and a stretch of 20 bases separates them. Taken from the germline V gene, the CDR1 and CDR2 loops are MNHEY and SVGAGI. The CDR3 starts with the cysteine, ends with the phenylalanine, and has 15 residues. Only the CDR3 region is kept as DNA, spanning 45 bases read in frame from base 1. As regards this clone: Its antigen specificity is not known. Per-nucleotide qualities are absent, and no much larger clonotype sits a single base away.

The chain links TRBV6-5 with TRBJ2-7; D gene: possibly TRBD2, on 6 matching bases. The sequenced sample was PBMCs. The sequence derives from a woman between 35 and 50 years old in good health and CMV-seronegative. The CDR3 sequence is CASRPRGLVFYEQYF. In nucleotide form, the sequence is TGTGCCAGCCGTCCACGGGGACTCGTATTCTACGAGCAGTACTTC.